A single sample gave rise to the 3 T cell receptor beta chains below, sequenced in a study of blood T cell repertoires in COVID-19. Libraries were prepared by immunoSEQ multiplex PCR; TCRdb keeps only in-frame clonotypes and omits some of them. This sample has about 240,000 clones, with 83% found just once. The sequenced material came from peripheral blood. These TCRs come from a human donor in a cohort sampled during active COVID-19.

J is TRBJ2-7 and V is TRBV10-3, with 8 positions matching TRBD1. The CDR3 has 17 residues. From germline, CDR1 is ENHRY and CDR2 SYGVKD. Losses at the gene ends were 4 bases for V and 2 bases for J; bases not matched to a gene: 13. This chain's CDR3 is CAISADRGRPGPYEQYF. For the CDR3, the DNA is TGTGCCATCAGTGCTGACAGGGGACGTCCGGGTCCCTACGAGCAGTACTTC.

CDR3 in amino acids: CASSPTPWAQETQYF. As DNA, the CDR3 is TGTGCCAGCAGCCCGACCCCGTGGGCCCAAGAGACCCAGTACTTC. The V call is TRBV9, the J call TRBJ2-5; D call uncertain. The V gene's germline CDR1 is SGDLS and CDR2 YYNGEE. The V and J ends lost 4 bases and 1 base respectively, with 14 bases between them. This CDR3 is built from 15 residues.

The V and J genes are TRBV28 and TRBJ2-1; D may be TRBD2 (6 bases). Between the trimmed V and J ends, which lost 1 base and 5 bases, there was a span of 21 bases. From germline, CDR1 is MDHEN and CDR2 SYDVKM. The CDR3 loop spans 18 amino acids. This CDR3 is CASSLSEGLGSMNNEQFF. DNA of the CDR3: TGTGCCAGCAGTTTATCGGAGGGCCTAGGGTCCATGAACAATGAGCAGTTCTTC. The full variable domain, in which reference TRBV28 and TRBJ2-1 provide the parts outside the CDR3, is DVKVTQSSRYLVKRTGEKVFLECVQDMDHENMFWYRQDPGLGLRLIYFSYDVKMKEKGDIPEGYSVSREKKERFSLILESASTNQTSMYLCASSLSEGLGSMNNEQFFGPGTRLTVL.